Sequencing of this TCR beta chain was carried out in a study of blood T cells in healthy people across ages. This clonotype was recorded a few times. Its cognate antigen is unknown. V shed 6 bases and J 5 bases; nucleotides not matched to a gene: 7. The CDR3 contains 15 residues. Germline V gives CDR1 MGHRA, CDR2 YSYEKL. For the second PCR, which ran for 7 to 11 cycles, a sample-barcoded 5' primer and a J-beta primer mix were used. Each cDNA molecule carried a tag from a template-switch adaptor that contained 12 random nucleotides. From the 5' RACE reads, TCRdb called clonotypes with MiXCR, one entry per CDR3 protein. Among fewer than 1 million distinct CDR3 sequences listed, around 42% were seen once. Points from the study as a whole: When one million T cells were used, diversity estimates were thought to be underestimates.

Input material: blood. The chain is built from TRBV4-1 and TRBJ2-1; 10 bases align to TRBD1. The TCR sequence derives from a man aged 55 to 69 in good health. The CDR3 DNA reads TGCGCCAGCAGTAAGGGACAGGGGACCCACAATGAGCAGTTCTTC. It specifies CASSKGQGTHNEQFF.